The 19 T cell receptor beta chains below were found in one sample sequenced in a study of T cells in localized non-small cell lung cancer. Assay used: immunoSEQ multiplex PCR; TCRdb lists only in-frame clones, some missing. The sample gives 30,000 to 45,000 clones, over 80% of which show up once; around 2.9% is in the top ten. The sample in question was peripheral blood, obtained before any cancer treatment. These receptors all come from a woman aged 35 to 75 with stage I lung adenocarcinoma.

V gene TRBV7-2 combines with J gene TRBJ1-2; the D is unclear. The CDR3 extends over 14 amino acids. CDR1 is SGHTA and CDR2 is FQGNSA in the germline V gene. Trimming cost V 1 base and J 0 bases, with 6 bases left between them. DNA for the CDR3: TGTGCCAGCAGCTTAGACGGCGCTAACTATGGCTACACCTTC. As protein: CASSLDGANYGYTF.

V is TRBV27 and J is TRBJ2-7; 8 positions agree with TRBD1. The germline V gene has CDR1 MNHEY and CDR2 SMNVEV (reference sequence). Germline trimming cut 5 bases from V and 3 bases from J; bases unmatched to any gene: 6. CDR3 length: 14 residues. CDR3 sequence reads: CASSGRTGHYEQYF. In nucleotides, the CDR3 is TGTGCCAGCAGTGGCCGGACAGGGCACTACGAGCAGTACTTC.

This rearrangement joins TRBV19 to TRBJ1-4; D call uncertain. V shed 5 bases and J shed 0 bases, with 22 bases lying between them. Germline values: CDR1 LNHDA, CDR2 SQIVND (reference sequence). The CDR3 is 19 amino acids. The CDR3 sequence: CASSVDPPTTIATNEKLFF. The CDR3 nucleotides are TGTGCCAGTAGTGTCGACCCGCCCACAACAATAGCAACTAATGAAAAACTGTTTTTT.

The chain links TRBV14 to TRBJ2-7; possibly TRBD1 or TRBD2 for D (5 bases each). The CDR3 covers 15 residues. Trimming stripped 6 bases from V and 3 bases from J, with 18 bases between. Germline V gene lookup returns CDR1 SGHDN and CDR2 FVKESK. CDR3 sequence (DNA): TGTGCCAGCAGTCCCGGGACGCCTTACTTCTACGAGCAGTACTTC. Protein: CASSPGTPYFYEQYF.

CDR3 in DNA: TGTGCCTGGAGTGTACAGGGACGGGACAGGGGGTACGAGCAGTACTTC. This translates into CAWSVQGRDRGYEQYF. The genes are TRBV30 and TRBJ2-7, with 11 positions matching TRBD1. Germline CDR1 GTSNPN, CDR2 SVGIG (reference sequence). Unmatched junction bases numbered 8, after V lost 0 bases and J lost 4 bases. The CDR3 contains 16 residues.

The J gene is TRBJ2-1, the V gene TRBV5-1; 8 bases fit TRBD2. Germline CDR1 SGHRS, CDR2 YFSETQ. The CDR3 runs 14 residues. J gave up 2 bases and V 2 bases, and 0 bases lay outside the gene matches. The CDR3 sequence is CASSLAGAYNEQFF. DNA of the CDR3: TGCGCCAGCAGCTTAGCGGGAGCCTACAATGAGCAGTTCTTC.

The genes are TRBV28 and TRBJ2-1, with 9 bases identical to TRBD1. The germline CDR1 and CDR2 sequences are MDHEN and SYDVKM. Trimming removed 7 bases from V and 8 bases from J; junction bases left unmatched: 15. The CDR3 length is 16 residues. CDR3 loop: CASTTPGQGITDEQFF. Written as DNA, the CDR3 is TGTGCCAGCACCACACCCGGACAGGGGATAACGGATGAGCAGTTCTTC.

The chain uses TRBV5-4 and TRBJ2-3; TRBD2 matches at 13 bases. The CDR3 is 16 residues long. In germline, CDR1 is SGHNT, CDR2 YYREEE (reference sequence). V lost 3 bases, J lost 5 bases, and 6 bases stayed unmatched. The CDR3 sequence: CASSSGLAGVKDTQYF. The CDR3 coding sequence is TGTGCCAGCAGCTCTGGACTAGCGGGAGTGAAAGATACGCAGTATTTT.

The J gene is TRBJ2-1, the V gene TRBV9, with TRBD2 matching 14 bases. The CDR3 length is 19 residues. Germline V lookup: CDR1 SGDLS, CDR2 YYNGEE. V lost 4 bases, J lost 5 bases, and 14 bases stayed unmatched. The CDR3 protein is CASSPRERLAGGPNNEQFF. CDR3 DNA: TGTGCCAGCAGCCCCCGGGAGAGACTAGCGGGAGGGCCGAACAATGAGCAGTTCTTC.

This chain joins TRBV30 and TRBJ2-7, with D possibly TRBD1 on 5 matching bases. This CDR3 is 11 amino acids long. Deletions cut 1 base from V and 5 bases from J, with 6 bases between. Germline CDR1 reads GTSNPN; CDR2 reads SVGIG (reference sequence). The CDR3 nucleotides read TGTGCCTGGAGTGGGGGCCACGAGCAGTACTTC. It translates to CAWSGGHEQYF.

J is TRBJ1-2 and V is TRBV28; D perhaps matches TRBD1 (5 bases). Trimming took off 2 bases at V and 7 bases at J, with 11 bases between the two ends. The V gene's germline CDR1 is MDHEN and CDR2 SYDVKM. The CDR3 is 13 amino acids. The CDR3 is CASSLGQGGGYTF. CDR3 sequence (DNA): TGTGCCAGCAGTTTAGGGCAGGGAGGTGGCTACACCTTC.

The DNA of the CDR3 is TGCGCCAGCAGCCAAGACGGGATGACAGGGCCGGGTAAGTACACCGGGGAGCTGTTTTTT. This translates into CASSQDGMTGPGKYTGELFF. The chain employs TRBV4-1 and TRBJ2-2; TRBD1 agrees at 7 bases. CDR1 is MGHRA and CDR2 is YSYEKL in the germline V gene. Unmatched junction bases numbered 16, after V lost 0 bases and J lost 3 bases. The CDR3 totals 20 residues.

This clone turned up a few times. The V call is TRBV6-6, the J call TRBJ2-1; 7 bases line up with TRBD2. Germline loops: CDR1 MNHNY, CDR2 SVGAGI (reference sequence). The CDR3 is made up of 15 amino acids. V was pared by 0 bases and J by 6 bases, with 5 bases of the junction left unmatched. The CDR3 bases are TGTGCCAGCAGTTACTCGGGAGGGCCTTTCAATGAGCAGTTCTTC. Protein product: CASSYSGGPFNEQFF.

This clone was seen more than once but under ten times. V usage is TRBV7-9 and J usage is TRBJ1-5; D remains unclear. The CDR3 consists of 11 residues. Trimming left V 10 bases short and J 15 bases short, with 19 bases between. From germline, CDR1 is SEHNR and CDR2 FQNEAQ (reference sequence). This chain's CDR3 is CATSTGGNLHF. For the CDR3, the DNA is TGTGCCACTTCAACCGGAGGGAATTTGCATTTT.

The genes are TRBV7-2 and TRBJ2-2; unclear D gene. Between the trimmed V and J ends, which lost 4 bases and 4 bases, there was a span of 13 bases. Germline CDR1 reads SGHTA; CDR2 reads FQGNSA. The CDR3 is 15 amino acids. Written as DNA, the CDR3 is TGTGCCAGCAGCTCTCTCCTACAGCCCACCGGGGAGCTGTTTTTT. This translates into CASSSLLQPTGELFF.

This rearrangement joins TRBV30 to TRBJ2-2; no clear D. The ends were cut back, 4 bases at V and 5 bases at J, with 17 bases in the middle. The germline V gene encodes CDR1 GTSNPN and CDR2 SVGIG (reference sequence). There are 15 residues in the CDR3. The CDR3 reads CAWNRIALTTGELFF. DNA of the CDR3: TGTGCCTGGAATCGAATTGCCTTGACAACCGGGGAGCTGTTTTTT.

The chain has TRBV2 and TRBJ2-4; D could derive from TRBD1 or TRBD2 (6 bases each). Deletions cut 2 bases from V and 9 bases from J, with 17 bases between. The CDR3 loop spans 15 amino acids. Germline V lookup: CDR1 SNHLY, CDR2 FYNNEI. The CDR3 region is CASSENWGAYGIQYF. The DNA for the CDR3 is TGTGCCAGCAGTGAAAATTGGGGGGCATACGGCATTCAGTACTTC.

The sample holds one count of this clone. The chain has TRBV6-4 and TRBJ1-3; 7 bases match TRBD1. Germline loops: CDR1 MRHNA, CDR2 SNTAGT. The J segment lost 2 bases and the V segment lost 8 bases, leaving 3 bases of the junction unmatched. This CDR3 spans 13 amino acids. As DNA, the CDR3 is TGTGCCAGCTCGGACAGGCCTGGAAACACCATATATTTT. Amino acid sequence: CASSDRPGNTIYF.

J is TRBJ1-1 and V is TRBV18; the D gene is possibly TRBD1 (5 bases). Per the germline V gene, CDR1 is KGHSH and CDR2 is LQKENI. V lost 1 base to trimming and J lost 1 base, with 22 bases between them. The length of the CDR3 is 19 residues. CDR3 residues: CASSPHIIPQAGGNTEAFF. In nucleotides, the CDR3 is TGTGCCAGCTCACCACATATTATCCCACAGGCTGGGGGGAACACTGAAGCTTTCTTT. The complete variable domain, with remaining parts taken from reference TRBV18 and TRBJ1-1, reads NAGVMQNPRHLVRRRGQEARLRCSPMKGHSHVYWYRQLPEEGLKFMVYLQKENIIDESGMPKERFSAEFPKEGPSILRIQQVVRGDSAAYFCASSPHIIPQAGGNTEAFFGQGTRLTVV.